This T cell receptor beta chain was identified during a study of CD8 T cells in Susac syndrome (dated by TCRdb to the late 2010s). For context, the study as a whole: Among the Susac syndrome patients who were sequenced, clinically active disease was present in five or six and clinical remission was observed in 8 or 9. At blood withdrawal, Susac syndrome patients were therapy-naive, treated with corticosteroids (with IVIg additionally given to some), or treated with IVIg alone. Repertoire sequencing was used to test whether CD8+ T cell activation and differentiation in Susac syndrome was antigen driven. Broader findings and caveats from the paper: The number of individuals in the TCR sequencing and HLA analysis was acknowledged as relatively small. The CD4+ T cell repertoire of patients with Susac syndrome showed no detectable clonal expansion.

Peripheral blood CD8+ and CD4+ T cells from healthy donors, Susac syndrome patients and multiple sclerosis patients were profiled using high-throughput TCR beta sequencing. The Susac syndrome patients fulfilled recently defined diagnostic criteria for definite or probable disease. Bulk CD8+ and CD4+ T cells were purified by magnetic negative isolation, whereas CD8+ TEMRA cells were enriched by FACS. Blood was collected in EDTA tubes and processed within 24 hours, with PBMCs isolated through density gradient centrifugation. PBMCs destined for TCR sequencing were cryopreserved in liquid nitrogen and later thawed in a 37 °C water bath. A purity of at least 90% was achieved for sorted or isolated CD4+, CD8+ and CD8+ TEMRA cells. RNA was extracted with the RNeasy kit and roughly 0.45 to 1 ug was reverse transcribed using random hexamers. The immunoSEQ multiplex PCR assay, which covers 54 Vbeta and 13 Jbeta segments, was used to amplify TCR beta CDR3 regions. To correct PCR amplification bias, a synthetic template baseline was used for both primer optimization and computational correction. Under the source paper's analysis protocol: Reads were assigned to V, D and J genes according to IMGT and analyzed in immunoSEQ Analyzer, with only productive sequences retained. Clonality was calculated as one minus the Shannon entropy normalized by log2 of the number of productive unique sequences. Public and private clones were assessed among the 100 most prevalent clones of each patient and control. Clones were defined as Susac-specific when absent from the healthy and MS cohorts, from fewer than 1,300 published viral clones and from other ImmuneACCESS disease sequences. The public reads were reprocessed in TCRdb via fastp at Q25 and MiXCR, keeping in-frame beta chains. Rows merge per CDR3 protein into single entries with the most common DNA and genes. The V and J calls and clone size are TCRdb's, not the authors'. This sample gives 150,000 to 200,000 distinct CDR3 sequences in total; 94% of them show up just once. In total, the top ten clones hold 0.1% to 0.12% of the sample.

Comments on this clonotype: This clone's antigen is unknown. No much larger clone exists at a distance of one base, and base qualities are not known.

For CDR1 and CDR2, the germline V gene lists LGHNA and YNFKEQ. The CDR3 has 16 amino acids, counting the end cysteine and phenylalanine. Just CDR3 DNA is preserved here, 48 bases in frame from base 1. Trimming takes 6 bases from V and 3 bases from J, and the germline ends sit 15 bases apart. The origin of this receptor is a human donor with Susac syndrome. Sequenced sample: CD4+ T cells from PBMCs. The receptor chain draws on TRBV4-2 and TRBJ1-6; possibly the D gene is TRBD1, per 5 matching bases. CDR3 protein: CASSRDRQNYNSPLHF. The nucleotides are TGTGCCAGCAGTCGGGACCGACAGAACTATAATTCACCCCTCCACTTT.